A selection of T cell receptor beta chains follows, all from one sample in a study of cytomegalovirus exposure and HLA in healthy donors. The protocol was immunoSEQ multiplex PCR, while the TCRdb copy is restricted to in-frame clones and leaves out a portion. The table has some 200,000 clones, around 80% seen once. Sequencing was done on a sample of PBMCs. The source is a woman aged 30 to 39 in good health and CMV-seropositive. Each CDR3 is given with its conserved first and last residue. Each record gives: J gene, D gene, clone size, V gene, CDR3 protein, CDR3 DNA. A D gene is named only where the DNA matches it firmly. Clone size is not always given. Where it is, it says once, few, many or a class for expanded clones.

J gene: TRBJ1-5
D gene: NA
clone size: NA
V gene: TRBV10-1
CDR3 protein: CASSVTVNQPQHF
CDR3 DNA: TGCGCCAGCAGTGTGACAGTAAATCAGCCCCAGCATTTT

J gene: TRBJ1-6
D gene: NA
clone size: NA
V gene: TRBV6-5
CDR3 protein: CASSYSRGGENSPLHF
CDR3 DNA: TGTGCCAGCAGTTACTCCCGCGGGGGAGAAAATTCACCCCTCCACTTT

J gene: TRBJ1-4
D gene: NA
clone size: once
V gene: TRBV25-1
CDR3 protein: CASSESRGKGEKLFF
CDR3 DNA: TGTGCCAGCAGTGAATCACGGGGGAAAGGCGAAAAACTGTTTTTT

J gene: TRBJ2-7
D gene: TRBD2
clone size: NA
V gene: TRBV9
CDR3 protein: CASSVGASGAYEQYF
CDR3 DNA: TGTGCCAGCAGCGTAGGGGCTAGCGGGGCCTACGAGCAGTACTTC

J gene: TRBJ2-2
D gene: TRBD2
clone size: once
V gene: TRBV4-3
CDR3 protein: CASSQVLAGVLTGELFF
CDR3 DNA: TGCGCCAGCAGCCAAGTACTAGCGGGAGTGCTCACCGGGGAGCTGTTTTTT

J gene: TRBJ2-7
D gene: NA
clone size: NA
V gene: TRBV6-5
CDR3 protein: CASSYTPGYEQYF
CDR3 DNA: TGTGCCAGCAGTTACACACCGGGGTACGAGCAGTACTTC

J gene: TRBJ1-4
D gene: TRBD1
clone size: NA
V gene: TRBV6-1
CDR3 protein: CASSRTGSNEKLFF
CDR3 DNA: TGTGCCAGCAGTCGGACAGGGTCTAATGAAAAACTGTTTTTT

J gene: TRBJ1-1
D gene: TRBD1
clone size: NA
V gene: TRBV28
CDR3 protein: CASSRQGQPKAFF
CDR3 DNA: TGTGCCAGCAGCAGGCAGGGACAGCCCAAAGCTTTCTTT

J gene: TRBJ2-5
D gene: TRBD2
clone size: NA
V gene: TRBV4-1
CDR3 protein: CASSQDPAGGGETQYF
CDR3 DNA: TGCGCCAGCAGCCAAGACCCGGCGGGGGGGGGAGAGACCCAGTACTTC

J gene: TRBJ1-6
D gene: NA
clone size: NA
V gene: TRBV5-4
CDR3 protein: CASSSQGGFNSPLHF
CDR3 DNA: TGTGCCAGCAGCTCTCAGGGAGGGTTTAATTCACCCCTCCACTTT

J gene: TRBJ1-5
D gene: TRBD1
clone size: NA
V gene: TRBV15
CDR3 protein: CATSSLDRGSNQPQHF
CDR3 DNA: TGTGCCACCAGCAGTCTTGACAGGGGAAGCAATCAGCCCCAGCATTTT

J gene: TRBJ1-5
D gene: TRBD1
clone size: NA
V gene: TRBV5-4
CDR3 protein: CASSLDGTGNQPQHF
CDR3 DNA: TGTGCCAGCAGCTTGGACGGGACAGGGAATCAGCCCCAGCATTTT

J gene: TRBJ2-7
D gene: NA
clone size: NA
V gene: TRBV7-2
CDR3 protein: CASSPSPMLSFTDF
CDR3 DNA: TGTGCCAGCAGCCCAAGCCCAATGCTCTCTTTCACGGACTTC

J gene: TRBJ2-3
D gene: NA
clone size: NA
V gene: TRBV9
CDR3 protein: CASSVDLGTDTQYF
CDR3 DNA: TGTGCCAGCAGCGTAGATCTAGGTACAGATACGCAGTATTTT

J gene: TRBJ2-4
D gene: TRBD1
clone size: once
V gene: TRBV5-1
CDR3 protein: CASSLGQGIENIQYF
CDR3 DNA: TGCGCCAGCAGCTTAGGACAGGGAATCGAAAACATTCAGTACTTC

J gene: TRBJ2-3
D gene: TRBD1
clone size: NA
V gene: TRBV15
CDR3 protein: CATSPLGQGLTGTDTQYF
CDR3 DNA: TGTGCCACCAGTCCCCTAGGACAGGGTCTAACCGGCACAGATACGCAGTATTTT

J gene: TRBJ2-7
D gene: NA
clone size: NA
V gene: TRBV28
CDR3 protein: CASSLGTPFEQYF
CDR3 DNA: TGTGCCAGCAGTTTAGGGACACCTTTCGAGCAGTACTTC

J gene: TRBJ2-1
D gene: NA
clone size: NA
V gene: TRBV2
CDR3 protein: CASSAYGSGINEQFF
CDR3 DNA: TGTGCCAGCAGCGCCTATGGGTCAGGGATCAATGAGCAGTTCTTC

J gene: TRBJ2-5
D gene: TRBD2
clone size: NA
V gene: TRBV30
CDR3 protein: CAWRGLAGGWYF
CDR3 DNA: TGTGCCTGGAGGGGACTAGCGGGGGGTTGGTACTTC

J gene: TRBJ1-1
D gene: TRBD1
clone size: once
V gene: TRBV5-6
CDR3 protein: CASSFPGTGEPTNTEAFF
CDR3 DNA: TGTGCCAGCAGCTTCCCCGGGACAGGCGAACCCACGAACACTGAAGCTTTCTTT

J gene: TRBJ2-3
D gene: TRBD2
clone size: NA
V gene: TRBV30
CDR3 protein: CAWSERGGGTDTQYF
CDR3 DNA: TGTGCCTGGAGCGAGCGGGGGGGCGGGACAGATACGCAGTATTTT

J gene: TRBJ1-2
D gene: NA
clone size: NA
V gene: TRBV5-1
CDR3 protein: CASSLVGHDYGYTF
CDR3 DNA: TGCGCCAGCAGCTTGGTGGGACACGACTATGGCTACACCTTC